A selection of T cell receptor beta chains follows, all from one sample in a study of cytomegalovirus exposure and HLA in healthy donors. Clones were sequenced by immunoSEQ multiplex PCR, and TCRdb holds only the in-frame ones, with some missing. The sample yields around 170,000 clones, around 77% seen once. Sequenced material: PBMCs. These receptors came from a man in his 60s in good health and CMV-seronegative. The CDR3 runs from the conserved cysteine through the conserved F or W.

>TRBJ1-2|TRBV6-5
CASSPFGREDYGYTF
>TRBJ1-2|TRBV29-1
CSVRLGGDGYTF
>TRBJ2-1|TRBV7-2
CASRPDYRYNEQFF
>TRBJ2-5|TRBV5-6
CASSTGQPQETQYF
>TRBJ2-7|TRBV4-1
CASSPGLAGSYEQYF
>TRBJ2-7|TRBV5-6
CASSLAGQGAPSSYEQYF
>TRBJ1-1|TRBV6-1
CASSERAGGTEAFF
>TRBJ2-7|TRBV19
CASSIHQGGSSYEQYF
>TRBJ2-7|TRBV14
CASSQVWPGEQYF
>TRBJ2-4|TRBV21-1
CASSKGLAAAKNIQYF
>TRBJ2-7|TRBV25-1
CASSESGEPKQYF
>TRBJ2-1|TRBV6-1
CASSEGLAGVDEQFF
>TRBJ1-6|TRBV10-3
CAISGGQGSPLHF
>NA|TRBV30
CAWSTTGYEQYF
>TRBJ1-1|TRBV10-3
CAISGQVGENTEAFF
>TRBJ2-2|TRBV5-1
CASSRQDTGELFF
>TRBJ2-3|TRBV4-1
CASSQSPAAGDDTQYF
>TRBJ1-2|TRBV28
CASSLYTQGFGYTF
>TRBJ1-1|TRBV5-6
CASSFLTGNRGEAFF
>TRBJ1-5|TRBV6-1
CASSERWEGSSNQPQHF
>TRBJ2-7|TRBV16
CASSQFPGGYEQYF
>TRBJ1-1|TRBV18
CVSSARTIQGLDTEAFF
>TRBJ1-5|TRBV19
CASTWGESRPQHF
>TRBJ2-2|TRBV5-1
CASSTPGQGSGELFF
>TRBJ1-1|TRBV7-9
CASRGTGSTEAFF
>TRBJ2-7|TRBV30
CAWSRWGLARVYEQYF
>TRBJ2-7|TRBV28
CASMFEFGAGGYEQYF
>TRBJ2-7|TRBV14
CASSLRQYPSYEQYF